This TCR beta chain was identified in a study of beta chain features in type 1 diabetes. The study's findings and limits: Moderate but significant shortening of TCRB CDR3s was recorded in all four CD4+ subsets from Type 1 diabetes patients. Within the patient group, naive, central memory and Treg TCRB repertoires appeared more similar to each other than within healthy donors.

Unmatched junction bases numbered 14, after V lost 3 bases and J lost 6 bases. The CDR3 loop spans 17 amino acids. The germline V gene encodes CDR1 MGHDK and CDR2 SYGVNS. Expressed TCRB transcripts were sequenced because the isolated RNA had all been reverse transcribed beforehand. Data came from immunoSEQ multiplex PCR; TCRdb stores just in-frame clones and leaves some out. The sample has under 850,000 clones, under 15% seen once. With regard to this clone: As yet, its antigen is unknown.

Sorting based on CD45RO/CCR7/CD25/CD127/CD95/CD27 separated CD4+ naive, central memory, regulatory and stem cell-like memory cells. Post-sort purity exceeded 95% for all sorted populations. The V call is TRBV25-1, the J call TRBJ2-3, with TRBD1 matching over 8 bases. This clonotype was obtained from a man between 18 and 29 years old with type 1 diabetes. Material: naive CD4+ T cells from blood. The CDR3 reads CASSEPLWQGARDTQYF. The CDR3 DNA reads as TGTGCCAGCAGTGAGCCCTTATGGCAGGGGGCGAGGGATACGCAGTATTTT.